This TCR beta chain was observed in a study of beta chain features in type 1 diabetes. This clone has only a few counts. The antigen is unknown. The investigators reverse transcribed all of the isolated RNA, so they sequenced expressed TCRB transcripts. Data came from immunoSEQ multiplex PCR; TCRdb stores just in-frame clones and leaves some out. Counted here are 250,000 to 350,000 clones, around 15% occurring once; the ten biggest clones make up around 0.016%. Study conclusions and caveats: Cells with high TCR expression could be over-represented by cDNA sequencing. Sampled from patients, naive, central memory and Treg TCRB repertoires appeared more similar than those sampled from healthy donors. Shortening that was moderate but significant affected the TCRB CDR3s of Type 1 diabetes patients in all four CD4+ subsets.

Trimming took 6 bases from V and 6 from J; bases not matched to a gene: 10. This CDR3 contains 15 residues. Looked up from germline, CDR1 is LNHDA and CDR2 is SQIVND (reference sequence). The sequence was collected from a man in his thirties or forties with type 1 diabetes. Input material: naive CD4+ T cells from blood. The chain recombines TRBV19 with TRBJ2-2; 7 nucleotides match TRBD1. DNA for the CDR3: TGTGCCAGTAGCCACGGACAGGTTCGCGCCGGGGAGCTGTTTTTT. It codes for CASSHGQVRAGELFF. Together with reference TRBV19 and TRBJ2-2, the CDR3 gives the full variable domain: DGGITQSPKYLFRKEGQNVTLSCEQNLNHDAMYWYRQDPGQGLRLIYYSQIVNDFQKGDIAEGYSVSREKKESFPLTVTSAQKNPTAFYLCASSHGQVRAGELFFGEGSRLTVL.